Included here is one T cell receptor (beta chain) sequence, with context. Its antigen is unknown. No base quality information exists; no much larger clone differs at one position. Library construction relied on 5' RACE. The sequencer listed for this sample is NextSeq 500. In the TCR library protocol, unique molecular identifiers were attached to individual cDNA molecules to correct for PCR bias and sequencing error. Sequencing covered both TCR alpha and beta chains, and within each sample the abundances of alpha and beta sequences were tightly co-correlated. Per the authors' processing: Decombinator V4 was used to annotate the V gene, J gene and CDR3 of the TCR sequences. TCRs were defined as expanded if a significant change between any two time points was detected under a Poisson model with p below 0.0001. TCR abundances were normalised to the total number of TCRs sequenced per sample and were expressed as counts per million. TRAV1-2 paired with TRAJ12, TRAJ20 or TRAJ33 defined MAIT TCRs, while TRAV10 paired with TRAJ18 defined iNKT TCRs. VDJdb, accessed on 1 November 2021, was searched for TCRs annotated for CMV, EBV and SARS-CoV-2, and TCRs annotated for more than one antigen were excluded. TCRdb passed the public sequencing reads through fastp at Q25 and MiXCR, retaining productive beta sequences. Each CDR3 protein appears once, grouped with its most common genes and DNA. TCRdb, rather than the study authors, made the V and J calls. This sample is represented by tens of thousands of distinct CDR3 sequences; around 4.5% of them were singletons. The ten largest account for around 5.6% of the sample.

The CDR3 contains 16 residues, cysteine and phenylalanine counted. Only the CDR3 part of the read is kept: 48 bases, read in frame from the first base. The germline V gene (reference sequence) gives CDR1 as SGHKS and CDR2 as YYEKEE. The junction shows trimming of 4 bases on V and 4 bases on J, and the gene matches do not reach 11 bases of it. This specimen belongs to a study of early T cells in non-severe SARS-CoV-2 infection (dated by TCRdb to 2020 to 2023). Study-wide context: Bulk RNA from unsorted whole blood was used for TCR sequencing, so alpha and beta chains could not be paired.

This was a case-control study nested in a cohort of healthcare workers in London, UK, who had nasopharyngeal swab PCR tests and blood samples taken every week. Between 23 and 31 March 2020, the week of the UK lockdown, healthcare workers were enrolled and then followed up weekly for as long as 16 weeks. Broader findings and caveats from the paper: Matching against VDJdb was skewed toward anti-spike CD8 responses, likely underestimated virus-specific expansions, and missed private and CD4 specificities.

The source material was whole blood. This receptor was identified in an adult who was a healthcare worker with PCR-confirmed SARS-CoV-2 infection or an uninfected control (not recorded which). This sequence uses TRBV5-5 and TRBJ2-1, with 7 middle bases fitting TRBD1. The CDR3 protein is CASSVSTGPGYNEQFF. Here is the DNA: TGTGCCAGCAGCGTTTCGACAGGGCCGGGGTACAATGAGCAGTTCTTC.